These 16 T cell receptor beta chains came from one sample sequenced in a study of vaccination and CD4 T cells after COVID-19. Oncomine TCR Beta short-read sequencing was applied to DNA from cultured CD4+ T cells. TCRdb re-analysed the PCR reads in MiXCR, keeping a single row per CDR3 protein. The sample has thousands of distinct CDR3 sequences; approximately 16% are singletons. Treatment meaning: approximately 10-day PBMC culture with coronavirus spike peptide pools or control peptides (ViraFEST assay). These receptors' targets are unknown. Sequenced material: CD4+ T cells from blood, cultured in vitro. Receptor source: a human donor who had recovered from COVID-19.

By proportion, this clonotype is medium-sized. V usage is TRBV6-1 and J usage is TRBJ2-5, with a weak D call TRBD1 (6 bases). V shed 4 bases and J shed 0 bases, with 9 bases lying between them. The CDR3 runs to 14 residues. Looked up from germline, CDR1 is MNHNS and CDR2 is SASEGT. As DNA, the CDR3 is TGTGCCAGCAGTGGGACAGAGTACCAAGAGACCCAGTACTTC. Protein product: CASSGTEYQETQYF.

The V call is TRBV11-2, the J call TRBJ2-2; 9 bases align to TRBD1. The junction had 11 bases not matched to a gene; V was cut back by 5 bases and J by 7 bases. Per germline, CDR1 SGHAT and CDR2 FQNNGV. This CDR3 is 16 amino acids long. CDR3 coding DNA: TGTGCCAGCAGCACACGAGGGACAGGGTTTGACGGGGAGCTGTTTTTT. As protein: CASSTRGTGFDGELFF.

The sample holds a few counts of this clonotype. Written as DNA, the CDR3 is TGTGCCAGCAGTGAAGCGAGGGCAGCCCTGCTCACCTTC. Residues: CASSEARAALLTF. The chain couples TRBV2 to TRBJ1-2; D is uncertain. The CDR3 runs to 13 residues. V lost 0 bases, J lost 13 bases, and 15 bases lay in between. Germline V gene data show CDR1 as SNHLY and CDR2 as FYNNEI. The variable domain in full, with the rest retrieved from reference TRBV2 and TRBJ1-2, is EPEVTQTPSHQVTQMGQEVILRCVPISNHLYFYWYRQILGQKVEFLVSFYNNEISEKSEIFDDQFSVERPDGSNFTLKIRSTKLEDSAMYFCASSEARAALLTFGSGTRLTVV.

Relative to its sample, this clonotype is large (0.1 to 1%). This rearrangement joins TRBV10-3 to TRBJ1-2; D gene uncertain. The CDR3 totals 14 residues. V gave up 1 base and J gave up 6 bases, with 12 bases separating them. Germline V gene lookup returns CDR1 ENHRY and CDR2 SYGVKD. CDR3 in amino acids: CAISEYPRQHGYTF. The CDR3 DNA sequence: TGTGCCATCAGTGAGTATCCCCGGCAACATGGCTACACCTTC.

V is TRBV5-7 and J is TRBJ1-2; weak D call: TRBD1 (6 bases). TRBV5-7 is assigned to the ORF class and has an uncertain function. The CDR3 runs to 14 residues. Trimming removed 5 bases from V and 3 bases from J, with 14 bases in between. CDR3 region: CASSHRTDYYGYTF. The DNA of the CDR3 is TGTGCCAGCAGTCATCGGACAGACTACTATGGCTACACCTTC.

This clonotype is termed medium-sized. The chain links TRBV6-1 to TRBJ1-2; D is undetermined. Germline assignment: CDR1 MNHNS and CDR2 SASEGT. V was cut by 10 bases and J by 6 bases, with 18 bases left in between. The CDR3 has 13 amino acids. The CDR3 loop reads CAISRGKSDGYTF. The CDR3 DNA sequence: TGTGCCATCTCACGCGGGAAAAGCGATGGCTACACCTTC.

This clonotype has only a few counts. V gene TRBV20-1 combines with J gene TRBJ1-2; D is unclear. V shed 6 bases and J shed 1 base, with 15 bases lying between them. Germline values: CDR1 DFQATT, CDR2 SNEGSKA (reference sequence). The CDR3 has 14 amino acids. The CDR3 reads CSALRPTDNYGYTF. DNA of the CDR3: TGCAGTGCCCTAAGACCGACGGATAACTATGGCTACACCTTC.

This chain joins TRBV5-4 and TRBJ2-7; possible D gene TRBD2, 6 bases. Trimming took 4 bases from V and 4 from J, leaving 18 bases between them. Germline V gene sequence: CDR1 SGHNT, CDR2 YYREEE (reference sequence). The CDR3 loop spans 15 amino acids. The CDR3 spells CASSQRWGDQYEQYF. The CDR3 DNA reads TGTGCCAGCAGCCAGAGGTGGGGGGATCAATACGAGCAGTACTTC.

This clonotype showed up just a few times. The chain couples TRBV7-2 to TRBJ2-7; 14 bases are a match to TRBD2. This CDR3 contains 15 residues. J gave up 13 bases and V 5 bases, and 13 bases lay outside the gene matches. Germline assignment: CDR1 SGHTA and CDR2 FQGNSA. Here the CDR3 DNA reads TGTGCCAGCAGCCCTCGGACTAGCGGGGGGCGAATAATTTACTTC. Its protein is CASSPRTSGGRIIYF.

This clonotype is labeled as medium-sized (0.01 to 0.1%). For the CDR3, the DNA is TGCAGTGCTAGAGCCCCGGGACAGGGATACCAGCCCCAGCATTTT. Translated: CSARAPGQGYQPQHF. V usage is TRBV20-1 and J usage is TRBJ1-5, with 9 nucleotides matching TRBD1. Germline V gene data show CDR1 as DFQATT and CDR2 as SNEGSKA (reference sequence). The CDR3 totals 15 residues. V lost 1 base and J lost 7; bases outside the gene matches: 8.

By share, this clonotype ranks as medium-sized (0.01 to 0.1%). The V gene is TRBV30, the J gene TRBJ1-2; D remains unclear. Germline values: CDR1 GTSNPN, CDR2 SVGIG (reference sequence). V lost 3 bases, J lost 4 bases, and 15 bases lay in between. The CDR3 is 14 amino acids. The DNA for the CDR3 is TGTGCCTGGAGCGTGGCAGAATCAACCTATGGCTACACCTTC. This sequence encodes CAWSVAESTYGYTF.

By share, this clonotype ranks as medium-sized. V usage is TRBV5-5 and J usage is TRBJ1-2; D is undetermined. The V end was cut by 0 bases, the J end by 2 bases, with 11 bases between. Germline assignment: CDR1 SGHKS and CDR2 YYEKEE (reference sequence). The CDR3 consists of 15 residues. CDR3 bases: TGTGCCAGCAGCTTGGAGCGACTCGGGAACTATGGCTACACCTTC. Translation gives CASSLERLGNYGYTF. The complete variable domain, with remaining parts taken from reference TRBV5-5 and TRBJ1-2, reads DAGVTQSPTHLIKTRGQQVTLRCSPISGHKSVSWYQQVLGQGPQFIFQYYEKEERGRGNFPDRFSARQFPNYSSELNVNALLLGDSALYLCASSLERLGNYGYTFGSGTRLTVV.

Here the CDR3 DNA reads TGCGCCAGCAGCTTGGCGCCAGGACAGGCCACTCTCTACGAGCAGTACTTC. Translated, it gives CASSLAPGQATLYEQYF. This chain joins TRBV5-1 and TRBJ2-7, with 7 bases aligning to TRBD1. Trimming removed 0 bases from V and 3 bases from J; junction bases left unmatched: 12. CDR1 SGHRS and CDR2 YFSETQ come from the germline V gene. CDR3 length: 17 residues.

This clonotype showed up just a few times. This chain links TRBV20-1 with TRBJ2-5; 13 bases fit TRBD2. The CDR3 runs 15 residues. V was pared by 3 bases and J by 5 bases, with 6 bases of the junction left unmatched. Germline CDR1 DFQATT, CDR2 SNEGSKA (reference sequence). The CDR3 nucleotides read TGCAGTGCTAGCCCAACTAGCGGGGGGGCTGAGACCCAGTACTTC. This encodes CSASPTSGGAETQYF.

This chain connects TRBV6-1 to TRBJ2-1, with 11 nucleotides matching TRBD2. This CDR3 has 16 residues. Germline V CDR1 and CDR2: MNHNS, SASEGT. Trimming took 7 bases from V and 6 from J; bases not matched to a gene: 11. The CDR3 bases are TGTGCCAGCATTCTCCTAGCGGGGGGTTGGGGCAATGAGCAGTTCTTC. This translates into CASILLAGGWGNEQFF.

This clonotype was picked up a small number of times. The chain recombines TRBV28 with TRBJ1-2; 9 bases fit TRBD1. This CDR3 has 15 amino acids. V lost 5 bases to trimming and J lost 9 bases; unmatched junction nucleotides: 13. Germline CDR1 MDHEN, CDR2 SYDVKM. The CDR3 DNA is TGTGCCAGCAGTCCCTCGGGACAGGGTGATTATAGCTACACCTTC. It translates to CASSPSGQGDYSYTF.